The rows below give T cell receptor beta chains drawn from one sample of a study of blood T cell repertoires in COVID-19. This table comes from immunoSEQ multiplex PCR, and its TCRdb copy is limited to in-frame clones, with some not included. The sample consists of about 300,000 clones, around nine tenths of them appearing once. Sequencing was carried out using peripheral blood. Receptor source: a woman in her twenties or thirties with COVID-19, enrolled during active disease. CDR3s include the opening cysteine and the closing phenylalanine or tryptophan. The order of the fields is CDR3 length, clone size, D gene, V gene, J gene, CDR3 protein, CDR3 DNA. A D gene is named only where the DNA matches it firmly. Rows give clone size only sometimes, using once, few, many, or a class for an expanded clone.

cdr3_length: 15
clone_size: NA
d_call: NA
v_call: TRBV11-2
j_call: TRBJ1-3
cdr3_aa: CASSLRQSPGNTIYF
cdr3_nt: TGTGCCAGCAGCTTACGACAGTCCCCTGGAAACACCATATATTTT

cdr3_length: 14
clone_size: NA
d_call: TRBD1
v_call: TRBV7-2
j_call: TRBJ1-2
cdr3_aa: CASSRRDSNYGYTF
cdr3_nt: TGTGCCAGCAGCCGCCGGGACAGTAACTATGGCTACACCTTC

cdr3_length: 19
clone_size: NA
d_call: NA
v_call: TRBV5-1
j_call: TRBJ1-6
cdr3_aa: CASSLADRTPSSYNSPLHF
cdr3_nt: TGCGCCAGCAGCTTGGCAGACAGGACCCCGAGCTCCTATAATTCACCCCTCCACTTT

cdr3_length: 13
clone_size: NA
d_call: NA
v_call: TRBV5-1
j_call: TRBJ1-1
cdr3_aa: CASMRQLNTEAFF
cdr3_nt: TGCGCCAGCATGCGGCAGCTGAACACTGAAGCTTTCTTT

cdr3_length: 14
clone_size: NA
d_call: TRBD1
v_call: TRBV6-5
j_call: TRBJ1-5
cdr3_aa: CASRGTGNNQPQHF
cdr3_nt: TGTGCCAGCAGGGGGACAGGTAACAATCAGCCCCAGCATTTT

cdr3_length: 14
clone_size: NA
d_call: TRBD1
v_call: TRBV28
j_call: TRBJ1-6
cdr3_aa: CASSLGQGTLTLHF
cdr3_nt: TGTGCCAGCAGCCTCGGACAGGGGACGTTGACCCTCCACTTT

cdr3_length: 17
clone_size: NA
d_call: NA
v_call: TRBV28
j_call: TRBJ2-3
cdr3_aa: CASSTTIGFTSTDTQYF
cdr3_nt: TGTGCCAGCAGTACTACGATCGGGTTTACTAGCACAGATACGCAGTATTTT

cdr3_length: 14
clone_size: few
d_call: TRBD1
v_call: TRBV7-9
j_call: TRBJ1-2
cdr3_aa: CASRPQGGVYGYTF
cdr3_nt: TGTGCCAGCAGGCCCCAAGGGGGCGTCTATGGCTACACCTTC

cdr3_length: 16
clone_size: few
d_call: NA
v_call: TRBV3-1/TRBV3-2
j_call: TRBJ2-2
cdr3_aa: CASSQDLTGKTGELFF
cdr3_nt: TGTGCCAGCAGCCAAGATTTAACAGGGAAAACCGGGGAGCTGTTTTTT

cdr3_length: 13
clone_size: NA
d_call: NA
v_call: TRBV6-5
j_call: TRBJ1-5
cdr3_aa: CASRRGGNQPQHF
cdr3_nt: TGTGCCAGCAGAAGGGGTGGTAATCAGCCCCAGCATTTT

cdr3_length: 16
clone_size: NA
d_call: TRBD1
v_call: TRBV6-5
j_call: TRBJ1-2
cdr3_aa: CASSYSPGGRAFGYTF
cdr3_nt: TGTGCCAGCAGTTACTCGCCAGGGGGGCGCGCGTTTGGCTACACCTTC

cdr3_length: 16
clone_size: many
d_call: NA
v_call: TRBV3-1/TRBV3-2
j_call: TRBJ1-3
cdr3_aa: CASKAHADTSGNTIYF
cdr3_nt: TGTGCCAGCAAGGCCCACGCGGACACCTCTGGAAACACCATATATTTT

cdr3_length: 17
clone_size: NA
d_call: NA
v_call: TRBV4-2
j_call: TRBJ1-1
cdr3_aa: CASSQDRGGWVNTEAFF
cdr3_nt: TGTGCCAGCAGCCAAGATAGAGGGGGATGGGTGAACACTGAAGCTTTCTTT

cdr3_length: 15
clone_size: once
d_call: TRBD1
v_call: TRBV15
j_call: TRBJ2-1
cdr3_aa: CATSRGQGTYNEQFF
cdr3_nt: TGTGCCACCAGCAGGGGACAGGGGACCTACAATGAGCAGTTCTTC

cdr3_length: 15
clone_size: NA
d_call: TRBD1
v_call: TRBV9
j_call: TRBJ2-2
cdr3_aa: CASSGQGAATGELFF
cdr3_nt: TGTGCCAGCAGCGGACAGGGGGCGGCAACCGGGGAGCTGTTTTTT

cdr3_length: 12
clone_size: NA
d_call: NA
v_call: TRBV2
j_call: TRBJ2-5
cdr3_aa: CASSASEETQYF
cdr3_nt: TGTGCCAGCAGTGCCAGCGAGGAGACCCAGTACTTC

cdr3_length: 14
clone_size: few
d_call: NA
v_call: TRBV6-6
j_call: TRBJ1-2
cdr3_aa: CASSSYGTAYGYTF
cdr3_nt: TGTGCCAGCAGTTCTTACGGGACTGCCTATGGCTACACCTTC

cdr3_length: 12
clone_size: NA
d_call: NA
v_call: TRBV29-1
j_call: TRBJ2-1
cdr3_aa: CSVDGVYNEQFF
cdr3_nt: TGCAGCGTTGACGGGGTGTACAATGAGCAGTTCTTC

cdr3_length: 15
clone_size: NA
d_call: NA
v_call: TRBV6-2/TRBV6-3
j_call: TRBJ2-7
cdr3_aa: CASSSRTLTSYEQYF
cdr3_nt: TGTGCCAGCAGTTCGCGGACATTAACCTCCTACGAGCAGTACTTC

cdr3_length: 15
clone_size: NA
d_call: NA
v_call: TRBV7-2
j_call: TRBJ2-7
cdr3_aa: CASSLARVGVPKQYF
cdr3_nt: TGTGCCAGCAGCTTAGCGCGTGTGGGCGTCCCCAAGCAGTACTTC

cdr3_length: 15
clone_size: NA
d_call: TRBD2
v_call: TRBV7-3
j_call: TRBJ2-7
cdr3_aa: CASSVRTSGSYEQYF
cdr3_nt: TGTGCCAGCAGCGTCCGGACTAGCGGCTCCTACGAGCAGTACTTC

cdr3_length: 13
clone_size: NA
d_call: NA
v_call: TRBV5-1
j_call: TRBJ1-2
cdr3_aa: CASSFQGHHGYTF
cdr3_nt: TGCGCCAGCAGCTTTCAGGGGCATCATGGCTACACCTTC

cdr3_length: 13
clone_size: NA
d_call: NA
v_call: TRBV7-2
j_call: TRBJ1-6
cdr3_aa: CASSLAGNSPLHF
cdr3_nt: TGTGCCAGCAGCCTAGCGGGCAATTCACCCCTCCACTTT

cdr3_length: 14
clone_size: NA
d_call: NA
v_call: TRBV7-9
j_call: TRBJ1-2
cdr3_aa: CASSSTATRYGYTF
cdr3_nt: TGTGCCAGCAGTTCAACAGCAACCCGCTATGGCTACACCTTC

cdr3_length: 13
clone_size: NA
d_call: TRBD1
v_call: TRBV5-1
j_call: TRBJ1-2
cdr3_aa: CASSWGQGYGYTF
cdr3_nt: TGCGCCAGCAGCTGGGGACAGGGGTATGGCTACACCTTC

cdr3_length: 15
clone_size: NA
d_call: NA
v_call: TRBV18
j_call: TRBJ1-2
cdr3_aa: CASSDTDGGNYGYTF
cdr3_nt: TGTGCCAGCTCAGATACGGACGGCGGGAACTATGGCTACACCTTC

cdr3_length: 13
clone_size: NA
d_call: TRBD1
v_call: TRBV7-2
j_call: TRBJ1-2
cdr3_aa: CASSISTGFGYTF
cdr3_nt: TGTGCCAGCAGCATATCGACAGGGTTCGGCTACACCTTC

cdr3_length: 14
clone_size: NA
d_call: TRBD1
v_call: TRBV10-3
j_call: TRBJ2-7
cdr3_aa: CAISEPDRGHEQYF
cdr3_nt: TGTGCCATCAGTGAGCCGGACAGGGGCCACGAGCAGTACTTC

cdr3_length: 13
clone_size: NA
d_call: NA
v_call: TRBV14
j_call: TRBJ1-1
cdr3_aa: CASSIMAGPEAFF
cdr3_nt: TGTGCCAGCAGTATCATGGCGGGGCCTGAAGCTTTCTTT

cdr3_length: 13
clone_size: once
d_call: NA
v_call: TRBV29-1
j_call: TRBJ2-2
cdr3_aa: CSVGQGRGGELFF
cdr3_nt: TGCAGCGTTGGGCAGGGCAGAGGCGGGGAGCTGTTTTTT

cdr3_length: 12
clone_size: NA
d_call: NA
v_call: TRBV7-9
j_call: TRBJ2-1
cdr3_aa: CASRPAGNEQFF
cdr3_nt: TGTGCCAGCAGACCTGCGGGGAATGAGCAGTTCTTC

cdr3_length: 16
clone_size: NA
d_call: NA
v_call: TRBV30
j_call: TRBJ2-7
cdr3_aa: CAWSSGTGSRGYEQYF
cdr3_nt: TGTGCCTGGAGTAGCGGGACAGGCAGTCGGGGCTACGAGCAGTACTTC

cdr3_length: 14
clone_size: NA
d_call: NA
v_call: TRBV4-2
j_call: TRBJ1-2
cdr3_aa: CASSQSVTGSGYTF
cdr3_nt: TGTGCCAGCAGCCAATCAGTAACCGGGTCTGGCTACACCTTC

cdr3_length: 13
clone_size: once
d_call: NA
v_call: TRBV18
j_call: TRBJ1-2
cdr3_aa: CASSPQADYGYTF
cdr3_nt: TGTGCCAGCTCACCACAGGCGGACTATGGCTACACCTTC

cdr3_length: 13
clone_size: NA
d_call: NA
v_call: TRBV28
j_call: TRBJ1-6
cdr3_aa: CASSLEMFSPLHF
cdr3_nt: TGTGCCAGCAGTTTAGAGATGTTTTCACCCCTCCACTTT

cdr3_length: 14
clone_size: NA
d_call: TRBD1
v_call: TRBV2
j_call: TRBJ1-5
cdr3_aa: CASTLRTGGQPQHF
cdr3_nt: TGTGCCAGCACCCTTCGGACAGGAGGACAGCCCCAGCATTTT

cdr3_length: 16
clone_size: NA
d_call: TRBD2
v_call: TRBV9
j_call: TRBJ2-1
cdr3_aa: CASSSQAGGRIYEQFF
cdr3_nt: TGTGCCAGCAGCTCCCAAGCGGGGGGGCGAATCTATGAGCAGTTCTTC

cdr3_length: 17
clone_size: NA
d_call: TRBD1
v_call: TRBV2
j_call: TRBJ1-3
cdr3_aa: CASRRSGTGLIGNTIYF
cdr3_nt: TGTGCCAGCAGGCGTTCCGGGACAGGCTTGATTGGAAACACCATATATTTT

cdr3_length: 15
clone_size: NA
d_call: TRBD2
v_call: TRBV6-4
j_call: TRBJ2-3
cdr3_aa: CASRIAGGFTDTQYF
cdr3_nt: TGTGCCAGCAGAATAGCGGGGGGTTTCACAGATACGCAGTATTTT

cdr3_length: 13
clone_size: NA
d_call: NA
v_call: TRBV6-5
j_call: TRBJ1-2
cdr3_aa: CASGQDTPPGYTF
cdr3_nt: TGTGCCAGCGGCCAGGACACCCCTCCTGGATACACCTTC

cdr3_length: 15
clone_size: NA
d_call: TRBD1
v_call: TRBV19
j_call: TRBJ1-2
cdr3_aa: CASSTRWSGGRGYTF
cdr3_nt: TGTGCCAGTAGTACCCGTTGGTCAGGGGGTCGGGGCTACACCTTC

cdr3_length: 13
clone_size: NA
d_call: NA
v_call: TRBV7-9
j_call: TRBJ1-1
cdr3_aa: CASRDGGNTEAFF
cdr3_nt: TGTGCCAGCAGAGACGGGGGGAACACTGAAGCTTTCTTT

cdr3_length: 14
clone_size: NA
d_call: TRBD1
v_call: TRBV28
j_call: TRBJ2-5
cdr3_aa: CASSPGQNGLSQYF
cdr3_nt: TGTGCCAGCAGTCCGGGACAGAATGGTTTGTCCCAGTACTTC

cdr3_length: 13
clone_size: NA
d_call: NA
v_call: TRBV9
j_call: TRBJ2-2
cdr3_aa: CASSVEGTGELFF
cdr3_nt: TGTGCCAGCAGCGTTGAGGGCACCGGGGAGCTGTTTTTT

cdr3_length: 14
clone_size: NA
d_call: NA
v_call: TRBV18
j_call: TRBJ2-2
cdr3_aa: CASSGGANTGELFF
cdr3_nt: TGTGCCAGCTCCGGCGGGGCGAACACCGGGGAGCTGTTTTTT